The 24 T cell receptor beta chains below were found in one sample sequenced in a study of T-cell memory formation after mild COVID-19. TCRdb recomputed calls from the 5' RACE reads with MiXCR, one row per CDR3 protein. Altogether about 430,000 distinct CDR3 sequences are present, roughly 18% being singletons, with the ten largest covering under 25%. The sequenced sample was PBMCs or a T cell subset sorted from them (not recorded which). Source of these receptors: a man between 18 and 29 years old who had mild COVID-19 (a few samples of this study predate the infection). Cell type and time point are not known.

This clonotype has just a few counts. The chain uses TRBV3-1 and TRBJ1-1; possibly TRBD1 for D (6 bases). From germline, CDR1 is LGHDT and CDR2 YNNKEL (reference sequence). V lost 3 bases and J 11 bases, leaving 10 bases between the germline ends. The CDR3 length is 11 residues. CDR3 region: CASSQGGIAFF. For the CDR3, the DNA is TGTGCCAGCAGCCAGGGGGGCATCGCTTTCTTT. Using reference TRBV3-1 and TRBJ1-1 for the parts outside the CDR3, the full variable domain is DTAVSQTPKYLVTQMGNDKSIKCEQNLGHDTMYWYKQDSKKFLKIMFSYNNKELIINETVPNRFSPKSPDKAHLNLHINSLELGDSAVYFCASSQGGIAFFGQGTRLTVV.

This clonotype was counted many times. V usage is TRBV6-5 and J usage is TRBJ2-5, with a tentative D call TRBD1 (6 bases). This CDR3 spans 14 amino acids. V lost 6 bases, J lost 5 bases, and 16 bases lay in between. CDR1 MNHEY and CDR2 SVGAGI come from the germline V gene. This CDR3 is CASSDRSRSETQYF. The CDR3 coding sequence is TGTGCCAGCAGCGACAGGTCTCGGAGTGAGACCCAGTACTTC.

This clonotype was found many times. The V gene is TRBV5-1, the J gene TRBJ2-1, with D possibly TRBD2 on 6 matching bases. CDR1 and CDR2 (germline): SGHRS, YFSETQ. The CDR3 consists of 16 residues. Trimming pared 6 bases from V and 7 bases from J, leaving 23 bases between. CDR3 sequence (DNA): TGCGCCAGCACCCCCGGGCTCGTAGCGGCAACAAATGAGCAGTTCTTC. As protein: CASTPGLVAATNEQFF.

The chain uses TRBV6-5 and TRBJ2-1, with 7 bases that match TRBD1. The V segment lost 6 bases and the J segment 9 bases; nucleotides outside the gene matches: 20. CDR1 and CDR2 (germline): MNHEY, SVGAGI. This CDR3 spans 17 amino acids. CDR3 in amino acids: CASSYDYGTAPDGEQFF. CDR3 nucleotides: TGTGCCAGCAGCTACGATTATGGGACAGCCCCCGACGGTGAGCAGTTCTTC.

The chain recombines TRBV7-2 with TRBJ1-4, with D perhaps TRBD1 (5 bases). The germline gives CDR1 SGHTA, CDR2 FQGNSA. Between the trimmed V and J ends, which lost 1 base and 4 bases, there was a span of 13 bases. The CDR3 extends over 16 amino acids. The CDR3 DNA reads TGTGCCAGCAGCTTAGGGGCAGGGAGAATTAATGAAAAACTGTTTTTT. Amino acid sequence: CASSLGAGRINEKLFF.

V is TRBV24-1 and J is TRBJ2-3; D may be TRBD1 or TRBD2 (5 bases each). In germline, CDR1 is KGHDR, CDR2 SFDVKD. This CDR3 is built from 15 residues. Trimming took off 7 bases at V and 6 bases at J, with 19 bases between the two ends. The CDR3 bases are TGTGCCACCAGCCGCGGCAGAGGGGTAGGTGATACGCAGTATTTT. It is translated as CATSRGRGVGDTQYF.

This clonotype has a single count. A much larger clonotype is one base distant, so this may be a read error. The rearrangement links TRBV5-6 to TRBJ1-1, with 9 bases lining up with TRBD1. This CDR3 spans 15 amino acids. Germline CDR1 SGHDT, CDR2 YYEEEE. The CDR3 protein is CASSSTTGGVAESFF. DNA for the CDR3: TGTGCCAGCAGCTCTACGACAGGGGGGGTGGCTGAATCTTTCTTT.

This chain joins TRBV5-1 and TRBJ2-3; D not resolved. This CDR3 contains 14 residues. CDR1 and CDR2 (germline): SGHRS, YFSETQ. Between the trimmed V and J ends, which lost 9 bases and 0 bases, there was a span of 14 bases. This chain's CDR3 is CATSQIYSTDTQYF. The CDR3, as DNA: TGCGCCACGTCCCAGATCTATAGCACAGATACGCAGTATTTT.

This clonotype has a count of ten or more. This chain joins TRBV19 and TRBJ1-5, with TRBD1 matching over 7 bases. Germline V gene lookup returns CDR1 LNHDA and CDR2 SQIVND (reference sequence). This CDR3 has 15 amino acids. Trimming cost V 3 bases and J 4 bases; bases outside gene matches: 6. The CDR3, as DNA: TGTGCCAGTAGTATCACAGGGGCCAGAAATCAGCCCCAGCATTTT. This sequence encodes CASSITGARNQPQHF. Together with reference TRBV19 and TRBJ1-5, the CDR3 gives the full variable domain: DGGITQSPKYLFRKEGQNVTLSCEQNLNHDAMYWYRQDPGQGLRLIYYSQIVNDFQKGDIAEGYSVSREKKESFPLTVTSAQKNPTAFYLCASSITGARNQPQHFGDGTRLSIL.

V is TRBV15 and J is TRBJ2-1; D gene ambiguous. V was trimmed by 1 base and J by 11 bases, leaving 9 bases between them. Germline assignment: CDR1 LNHNV and CDR2 YYDKDF (reference sequence). CDR3 length equals 12 residues. CDR3 residues: CATSRVSLKQFF. The CDR3 coding sequence is TGTGCCACCAGCAGAGTTAGCCTAAAGCAGTTCTTC.

Only a few counts were recorded for this clonotype. This chain joins TRBV4-1 and TRBJ1-2, with D possibly matching TRBD1 (6 bases). Germline-derived CDR1 and CDR2 are MGHRA and YSYEKL. The V gene lost 1 base and the J gene lost 4 bases, with 13 bases spanning the gap. The CDR3 contains 15 residues. The CDR3 DNA reads as TGCGCCAGCAGCCAAGGAAGGGGGGAGGCCTATGGCTACACCTTC. It specifies CASSQGRGEAYGYTF.

The chain joins TRBV3-1 to TRBJ2-4; 7 nucleotides match TRBD2. V lost 0 bases, J lost 7 bases, and 6 bases stayed unmatched. Germline V lookup: CDR1 LGHDT, CDR2 YNNKEL (reference sequence). The CDR3 length is 15 residues. CDR3 protein: CASSQDSGIGNIQYF. Written as DNA, the CDR3 is TGTGCCAGCAGCCAAGACAGCGGGATAGGGAACATTCAGTACTTC.

J is TRBJ1-5 and V is TRBV7-9; D remains unclear. The CDR3 loop spans 16 amino acids. The V and J ends lost 1 base and 6 bases respectively, with 16 bases between them. Per the germline V gene, CDR1 is SEHNR and CDR2 is FQNEAQ (reference sequence). CDR3 loop: CASSLEVGDFGQPQHF. Here the CDR3 DNA reads TGTGCCAGCAGCTTAGAGGTTGGGGATTTCGGTCAGCCCCAGCATTTT.

The rearrangement uses TRBV7-3 and TRBJ2-3, with unresolved D. The germline V and J ends were trimmed by 4 bases and 5 bases, with 10 bases remaining between them. Germline V gene sequence: CDR1 SGHTA, CDR2 FQGTGA. This CDR3 contains 13 residues. The CDR3 reads CASSSGFLDTQYF. The DNA of the CDR3 is TGTGCCAGCAGCTCAGGATTTTTAGATACGCAGTATTTT.

The CDR3 sequence: CASSPQGVRQFF. CDR3 sequence (DNA): TGTGCCAGCAGCCCCCAAGGGGTGAGGCAGTTCTTC. This chain connects TRBV12-3 or TRBV12-4 to TRBJ2-1; D possibly corresponds to TRBD1 (5 bases). This CDR3 spans 12 amino acids. Trimming shortened V by 6 bases and J by 12 bases, and 15 bases separated the two germline ends.

The chain combines TRBV7-2 with TRBJ2-7; 9 nucleotides match TRBD1. Trimming removed 5 bases from V and 4 bases from J; junction bases left unmatched: 9. The CDR3 runs 15 residues. CDR1 and CDR2 (germline): SGHTA, FQGNSA. The CDR3 here is CASSPTAGQGYEQYF. As DNA, the CDR3 is TGTGCCAGCAGCCCTACCGCCGGACAGGGGTACGAGCAGTACTTC. The full variable domain, its missing parts supplied by reference TRBV7-2 and TRBJ2-7, is GAGVSQSPSNKVTEKGKDVELRCDPISGHTALYWYRQSLGQGLEFLIYFQGNSAPDKSGLPSDRFSAERTGGSVSTLTIQRTQQEDSAVYLCASSPTAGQGYEQYFGPGTRLTVT.

This clonotype was seen more than once but under ten times. The V call is TRBV29-1, the J call TRBJ2-1; 10 positions agree with TRBD2. The CDR3 covers 14 residues. J was trimmed by 5 bases and V by 7 bases; bases with no gene match: 8. Germline values: CDR1 SQVTM, CDR2 ANQGSEA. CDR3 sequence (DNA): TGCAGCGGTAGTAAACTAGCGGGGAACAATGAGCAGTTCTTC. This codes for CSGSKLAGNNEQFF.

The rearrangement uses TRBV14 and TRBJ2-1, with D perhaps being TRBD1 or TRBD2 (5 bases each). CDR3 length: 14 residues. CDR1 is SGHDN, CDR2 FVKESK, per germline. V was cut by 1 base and J by 9 bases, with 13 bases left in between. The CDR3 region has the DNA TGTGCCAGCAGCCAAGCCGGGGCCTTAACTGAGCAGTTCTTC. This gives the protein CASSQAGALTEQFF.

This clonotype was found a few times. V usage is TRBV10-3 and J usage is TRBJ1-3; unclear D gene. Germline values: CDR1 ENHRY, CDR2 SYGVKD. Deletions cut 10 bases from V and 0 bases from J, with 16 bases between. This CDR3 has 15 residues. Written as DNA, the CDR3 is TGTGCCACCCAGCGGGCAGGTAGCTCTGGAAACACCATATATTTT. This sequence encodes CATQRAGSSGNTIYF.

The chain couples TRBV27 to TRBJ2-7; the D gene is possibly TRBD1 (6 bases). V was trimmed by 7 bases and J by 5 bases, leaving 15 bases between them. The CDR3 has 13 residues. The germline V gene has CDR1 MNHEY and CDR2 SMNVEV (reference sequence). CDR3 nucleotide sequence: TGTGCCAGCATGTATAAGGGGGAGCACGAGCAGTACGTC. It codes for CASMYKGEHEQYV.

This clonotype has just a few counts. The chain carries TRBV12-3 or TRBV12-4 and TRBJ2-3; D unclear. There are 13 residues in the CDR3. The germline V and J ends were trimmed by 4 bases and 6 bases, with 11 bases remaining between them. The CDR3 protein is CASSSTAGDTQYF. CDR3 nucleotides: TGTGCCAGCAGTTCCACGGCCGGGGATACGCAGTATTTT.

This clonotype has a handful of counts. Here the CDR3 reads CASSYNRGFEQYF. The CDR3 DNA follows: TGTGCCAGCAGTTACAATCGGGGTTTCGAGCAGTACTTC. V is TRBV6-5 and J is TRBJ2-7; the D gene is possibly TRBD2 (5 bases). This CDR3 is built from 13 residues. The V and J ends lost 2 bases and 6 bases respectively, with 11 bases between them. CDR1 and CDR2 from the germline V gene are MNHEY and SVGAGI.

V gene TRBV20-1 combines with J gene TRBJ2-3; D call uncertain. V gave up 6 bases and J gave up 5 bases, with 15 bases separating them. The CDR3 is made up of 13 amino acids. Germline-derived CDR1 and CDR2 are DFQATT and SNEGSKA (reference sequence). The CDR3 protein is CSAHSGWGDTQYF. The CDR3 DNA reads as TGCAGTGCCCACTCAGGTTGGGGAGATACGCAGTATTTT.

This chain links TRBV7-2 with TRBJ1-5; TRBD1 agrees at 7 bases. The CDR3 contains 14 residues. Germline V gene sequence: CDR1 SGHTA, CDR2 FQGNSA. V dropped 4 bases and J dropped 4; count of bases not matched to a gene: 4. For the CDR3, the DNA is TGTGCCAGCAGCTCGGGACAGCTGAATCAGCCCCAGCATTTT. It encodes CASSSGQLNQPQHF.